What follows are 14 T cell receptor beta chains derived from one specimen sequenced in a study of T-cell memory formation after mild COVID-19 (dated by TCRdb to about 2021). Libraries were built with 5' RACE. Instrument on record: Illumina NovaSeq 6000. Using fastp at Q25 and MiXCR, TCRdb reprocessed the public reads and kept productive beta chains. All rows with the same CDR3 protein become a single entry with the most common DNA and genes. The sample yields around 99,000 distinct CDR3 sequences; approximately 14% were counted once. The ten most abundant clones make up approximately 43% of the sample. Sequencing was carried out using PBMCs or a T cell subset sorted from them (not recorded which). Receptors were obtained from a man younger than 35 who had mild COVID-19 (a few samples of this study predate the infection). The sample titles of this study are shuffled in the database, so cell type and time point are left out; the donor was told from shared clones.

This clonotype was found a few times. The chain links TRBV6-4 to TRBJ2-2; D remains ambiguous. This CDR3 comprises 15 residues. V was shortened by 2 bases and J by 3 bases, with 10 bases between the two germline ends. In germline, CDR1 is MRHNA, CDR2 SNTAGT. This CDR3 is CASSDGVSDTGELFF. The CDR3 region has the DNA TGTGCCAGCAGTGACGGGGTATCGGACACCGGGGAGCTGTTTTTT.

The rearrangement uses TRBV9 and TRBJ2-7; D call uncertain. CDR1 and CDR2 from the germline V gene are SGDLS and YYNGEE. V was trimmed by 3 bases and J by 2 bases, leaving 9 bases between them. The CDR3 is 13 residues long. The CDR3 DNA reads as TGTGCCAGCAGCGGGACCTCAACCTACGAGCAGTACTTC. It is translated as CASSGTSTYEQYF.

There are a few counts of this clonotype. The chain joins TRBV18 to TRBJ2-7, with D possibly matching TRBD2 (7 bases). V was cut by 1 base and J by 5 bases, with 12 bases left in between. Germline V lookup: CDR1 KGHSH, CDR2 LQKENI. The CDR3 is made up of 14 amino acids. The CDR3 coding sequence is TGTGCCAGCTCACCACAGGGGGGGCCAGACGAGCAGTACGTC. Translated: CASSPQGGPDEQYV.

This clonotype was picked up a small number of times. This sequence joins TRBV24-1 and TRBJ2-1; 14 bases are a match to TRBD2. Germline V gene data show CDR1 as KGHDR and CDR2 as SFDVKD. The CDR3 is 15 residues long. V shed 4 bases, J shed 15 bases, and the junction held 10 bases outside the gene matches. CDR3 sequence: CATSDPTSGGAVRFF. In DNA, the CDR3 is TGTGCCACCAGTGACCCGACTAGCGGGGGGGCGGTCAGGTTCTTC.

This clonotype showed up just a few times. The rearrangement links TRBV19 to TRBJ1-1, with no clear D. The V end lost 3 bases, the J end lost 4 bases, and 18 bases lay between the germline ends. The CDR3 has 16 residues. Germline assignment: CDR1 LNHDA and CDR2 SQIVND (reference sequence). Here the CDR3 DNA reads TGTGCCAGTAGTATTGGGTTGAGCGCCCCGGCCACTGAAGCTTTCTTT. This codes for CASSIGLSAPATEAFF.

The CDR3 nucleotides read TGTGCCAGCAGCTCCCTTAGCGGGGGTACAGATACGCAGTATTTT. Translated: CASSSLSGGTDTQYF. The chain has TRBV7-6 and TRBJ2-3; 9 bases are a match to TRBD2. The V gene's germline CDR1 is SGHVS and CDR2 FNYEAQ. This CDR3 comprises 15 residues. V shed 4 bases and J 3 bases; nucleotides not matched to a gene: 5.

This chain joins TRBV4-3 and TRBJ2-6; no reliable D call. CDR1 and CDR2 from the germline V gene are LGHNA and YSLEER. The CDR3 has 19 amino acids. V was cut by 0 bases and J by 0 bases, with 15 bases left in between. The CDR3 nucleotides are TGCGCCAGCAGCCAAGATCCGCCAGAGCGATACTCTGGGGCCAACGTCCTGACTTTC. Protein sequence: CASSQDPPERYSGANVLTF.

The chain has TRBV12-3 or TRBV12-4 and TRBJ2-6, with D possibly called TRBD1 or TRBD2 (5 bases each). V dropped 7 bases and J dropped 2 bases, with 15 bases sitting between them. This CDR3 has 16 amino acids. The CDR3 sequence: CASTFSGRTGANVLTF. In nucleotides, the CDR3 is TGTGCCAGCACCTTTTCGGGGCGGACTGGGGCCAACGTCCTGACTTTC.

This clonotype came up once. V gene TRBV30 combines with J gene TRBJ2-6; D call uncertain. V was trimmed by 1 base and J by 0 bases, leaving 7 bases between them. The CDR3 has 15 amino acids. Per germline, CDR1 GTSNPN and CDR2 SVGIG (reference sequence). The CDR3 protein is CAWSDTYSGANVLTF. DNA for the CDR3: TGTGCCTGGAGTGACACGTACTCTGGGGCCAACGTCCTGACTTTC.

The sample holds many counts of this clonotype. V and J are TRBV9 and TRBJ2-5; D is uncertain. Germline-derived CDR1 and CDR2 are SGDLS and YYNGEE. The CDR3 length is 14 residues. Trimming cost V 3 bases and J 6 bases, with 15 bases left between them. Here the CDR3 reads CASSEGFGRQTQYF. DNA for the CDR3: TGTGCCAGCAGCGAGGGTTTCGGTCGACAGACCCAGTACTTC. Complete variable domain (other parts from reference TRBV9 and TRBJ2-5): DSGVTQTPKHLITATGQRVTLRCSPRSGDLSVYWYQQSLDQGLQFLIQYYNGEERAKGNILERFSAQQFPDLHSELNLSSLELGDSALYFCASSEGFGRQTQYFGPGTRLLVL.

This clonotype was seen only a few times. The chain uses TRBV29-1 and TRBJ1-2; D not resolved. This CDR3 is built from 11 residues. The V and J ends lost 2 bases and 3 bases respectively, with 4 bases between them. Germline V lookup: CDR1 SQVTM, CDR2 ANQGSEA. This CDR3 is CSVELDYGYTF. For the CDR3, the DNA is TGCAGCGTTGAACTCGACTATGGCTACACCTTC.

The chain is built from TRBV7-3 and TRBJ2-1, with TRBD1 identical over 9 bases. The CDR3 is 15 residues long. Germline CDR1 reads SGHTA; CDR2 reads FQGTGA. V trimming: 5 bases; J trimming: 8 bases; junction bases outside the gene matches: 10. The DNA for the CDR3 is TGTGCCAGCAGCGCCGAACAGGGGGCTTTTTATGAGCAGTTCTTC. The encoded protein is CASSAEQGAFYEQFF.

In its sample, this clonotype was seen a few times. The chain recombines TRBV15 with TRBJ1-1; D gene uncertain. The CDR3 has 13 residues. V shed 0 bases and J shed 0 bases, with 2 bases lying between them. Germline V gene lookup returns CDR1 LNHNV and CDR2 YYDKDF (reference sequence). In DNA form, the CDR3 reads TGTGCCACCAGCAGAGACCTGAACACTGAAGCTTTCTTT. This encodes CATSRDLNTEAFF.

CDR3: CACHRSSSSYEQYF. Here the CDR3 DNA reads TGTGCCTGCCACCGTAGTTCCAGCTCCTACGAGCAGTACTTC. V gene TRBV6-2 or TRBV6-3 combines with J gene TRBJ2-7; no clear D gene. CDR1 and CDR2 from the germline V gene are MNHEY and SVGEGT. V was pared by 11 bases and J by 0 bases, with 17 bases between. The CDR3 is made up of 14 amino acids.